Shown below are 23 T cell receptor beta chains from a single sample sequenced in a study of long-term antiretroviral therapy in people with HIV. This was the immunoSEQ v3.0 assay at survey level. The method was immunoSEQ multiplex PCR; TCRdb's version includes in-frame clones alone and lacks a portion of them. The table includes about 20,000 clones, roughly 86% detected once. Sequencing was performed on unsorted PBMCs, taken 0.5 years after starting antiretroviral therapy. The receptor source for this set is a man aged 35 to 55 with HIV.

The J gene is TRBJ2-5, the V gene TRBV10-3; D gene uncertain. This CDR3 has 12 residues. V lost 2 bases, J lost 5 bases, and 6 bases lay in between. Germline V CDR1 and CDR2: ENHRY, SYGVKD. CDR3 region: CAISERLETQYF. The CDR3 DNA is TGTGCCATCAGTGAGAGGTTGGAGACCCAGTACTTC.

The rearrangement joins TRBV4-1 to TRBJ2-5, with 8 bases that match TRBD2. The CDR3 length is 15 residues. The junction had 1 base not matched to a gene; V was cut back by 1 base and J by 0 bases. Germline values: CDR1 MGHRA, CDR2 YSYEKL. The CDR3 protein is CASSQVAGNQETQYF. Written as DNA, the CDR3 is TGCGCCAGCAGCCAAGTAGCGGGGAACCAAGAGACCCAGTACTTC.

This clone was seen once. A junction end diverges from the germline sequence, so it may reflect a read error. The V and J genes are TRBV18 and TRBJ1-1; D possibly corresponds to TRBD1 (5 bases). Germline-derived CDR1 and CDR2 are KGHSH and LQKENI. The CDR3 extends over 12 amino acids. CDR3 coding DNA: TGTGCCAGCTCATCACCGACAGTTGAAGCTTTCTTT. This gives the protein CASSSPTVEAFF.

The chain recombines TRBV6-1 with TRBJ1-2, with D possibly TRBD1 on 5 matching bases. The CDR3 extends over 14 amino acids. Germline CDR1 reads MNHNS; CDR2 reads SASEGT. Trimming removed 0 bases from V and 4 bases from J, with 9 bases in between. As DNA, the CDR3 is TGTGCCAGCAGTGAAGCCGGACAACCCTATGGCTACACCTTC. Translating gives CASSEAGQPYGYTF.

In nucleotides, the CDR3 is TGTGCCAGCAGCGCCCGGGACACAGATACGCAGTATTTT. Protein: CASSARDTDTQYF. The rearrangement joins TRBV7-8 to TRBJ2-3; possible D gene TRBD2, 5 bases. Germline CDR1 is SGHVS and CDR2 is FQNEAQ. The V and J ends lost 5 bases and 2 bases respectively, with 8 bases between them. The CDR3 contains 13 residues.

V gene TRBV7-9 combines with J gene TRBJ2-7; 9 bases line up with TRBD1. This CDR3 region has 15 residues. Germline V gene data show CDR1 as SEHNR and CDR2 as FQNEAQ (reference sequence). Unmatched junction bases numbered 5, after V lost 1 base and J lost 4 bases. CDR3 sequence: CASSLDNRGLYEQYF. In DNA form, the CDR3 reads TGTGCCAGCAGCTTAGATAACAGGGGGCTGTACGAGCAGTACTTC.

The gene calls are TRBV29-1 and TRBJ2-3; 9 nucleotides line up with TRBD1. Per germline, CDR1 SQVTM and CDR2 ANQGSEA. The CDR3 consists of 22 residues. Trimming cost V 3 bases and J 0 bases; bases outside gene matches: 25. The CDR3 sequence is CSVENPITGGVSSASSTDTQYF. The CDR3 coding sequence is TGCAGCGTTGAGAATCCTATAACAGGGGGCGTTTCTAGCGCATCTAGCACAGATACGCAGTATTTT.

The rearrangement links TRBV27 to TRBJ1-2; 12 bases agree with TRBD1. Germline V gene data show CDR1 as MNHEY and CDR2 as SMNVEV (reference sequence). This CDR3 region has 12 residues. V lost 7 bases to trimming and J lost 13 bases; unmatched junction nucleotides: 7. For the CDR3, the DNA is TGTGCCAGCATTGGGACAGGGGGCTCACCCACCTTC. The encoded protein is CASIGTGGSPTF.

This clone was detected only a few times. This chain connects TRBV4-2 to TRBJ2-2; 14 bases fit TRBD2. Germline values: CDR1 LGHNA, CDR2 YNFKEQ. The ends lost 3 bases at V and 5 bases at J; junction bases unmatched: 8. This CDR3 has 18 amino acids. The CDR3 spells CASSHGTSGSLETGELFF. The CDR3 DNA sequence: TGTGCCAGCAGCCATGGGACTAGCGGGAGTTTAGAGACCGGGGAGCTGTTTTTT.

The chain has TRBV29-1 and TRBJ1-1; D is ambiguous. The CDR3 sequence is 13 residues long. V lost 2 bases and J 0 bases, leaving 7 bases between the germline ends. Germline V gene lookup returns CDR1 SQVTM and CDR2 ANQGSEA. In DNA, the CDR3 is TGCAGCGTTGAAAAGGCGGTGAACACTGAAGCTTTCTTT. Protein product: CSVEKAVNTEAFF.

This chain connects TRBV6-1 to TRBJ2-7, with D uncertain. Trimming took 2 bases from V and 7 from J, leaving 18 bases between them. This CDR3 has 15 residues. The germline CDR1 and CDR2 sequences are MNHNS and SASEGT. CDR3 sequence reads: CASSESGTPLGEQYF. CDR3 coding DNA: TGTGCCAGCAGTGAATCAGGCACTCCCCTTGGGGAGCAGTACTTC.

This chain's CDR3 is CASRPVPGVDEKLFF. DNA of the CDR3: TGTGCCAGCAGACCGGTTCCGGGGGTCGATGAAAAACTGTTTTTT. This chain joins TRBV5-5 and TRBJ1-4; a weak D match, TRBD1 (5 bases). This CDR3 spans 15 amino acids. V lost 5 bases and J lost 6, with 17 bases in between. CDR1 and CDR2 from the germline V gene are SGHKS and YYEKEE (reference sequence).

The V call is TRBV9, the J call TRBJ2-7; 9 nucleotides align to TRBD2. Trimming took 0 bases from V and 0 from J; bases not matched to a gene: 10. The length of the CDR3 is 18 residues. Germline V gives CDR1 SGDLS, CDR2 YYNGEE. In nucleotides, the CDR3 is TGTGCCAGCAGCGTAGGGGCTAGCGGGACTCGAATCTCCTACGAGCAGTACTTC. Residues: CASSVGASGTRISYEQYF.

The chain joins TRBV15 to TRBJ2-1, with 8 bases identical to TRBD2. The CDR3 loop spans 17 amino acids. Germline CDR1 LNHNV, CDR2 YYDKDF (reference sequence). Trimming took 1 base from V and 3 from J; bases not matched to a gene: 8. The CDR3 spells CATSRGPRGGGYNEQFF. CDR3 nucleotides: TGTGCCACCAGCAGAGGGCCCCGGGGGGGCGGCTACAATGAGCAGTTCTTC.

The rearrangement joins TRBV7-9 to TRBJ2-7; TRBD2 matches at 9 bases. J was trimmed by 2 bases and V by 3 bases; bases with no gene match: 2. There are 14 residues in the CDR3. From germline, CDR1 is SEHNR and CDR2 FQNEAQ (reference sequence). The CDR3 sequence: CASSFAGGTYEQYF. CDR3 sequence (DNA): TGTGCCAGCAGCTTTGCGGGAGGGACCTACGAGCAGTACTTC.

The chain carries TRBV1 and TRBJ2-7; the table's D call of TRBD1 was not tested on the DNA. TRBV1 is a known pseudogene. The CDR3 runs 17 residues. CDR3 loop: CTSTQGRQGRPSYEQYF. The CDR3 nucleotides are TGCACCAGCACCCAGGGACGGCAGGGGCGTCCTTCCTACGAGCAGTACTTC.

V and J are TRBV9 and TRBJ2-5; D tentatively fits TRBD1 or TRBD2 (6 bases each). V lost 2 bases and J 1 base, leaving 12 bases between the germline ends. This CDR3 is built from 15 residues. Germline V gene data show CDR1 as SGDLS and CDR2 as YYNGEE. The CDR3 protein is CASSVGGLTQETQYF. The CDR3 DNA is TGTGCCAGCAGCGTGGGGGGCCTAACCCAAGAGACCCAGTACTTC.

This chain connects TRBV5-4 to TRBJ2-5, with 14 bases fitting TRBD2. V was pared by 1 base and J by 3 bases, with 5 bases of the junction left unmatched. The CDR3 extends over 17 amino acids. Per the germline V gene, CDR1 is SGHNT and CDR2 is YYREEE (reference sequence). CDR3 DNA: TGTGCCAGCAGCTTGACGGGGACTAGCGGGGGTAAAGAGACCCAGTACTTC. It yields the protein CASSLTGTSGGKETQYF.

The chain carries TRBV7-3 and TRBJ2-3; maybe TRBD2 (5 bases). V shed 4 bases and J shed 4 bases, with 9 bases lying between them. Germline V gene data show CDR1 as SGHTA and CDR2 as FQGTGA. The CDR3 sequence is 13 residues long. CDR3 DNA sequence: TGTGCCAGCAGCTCCGCTAGCCCAGATACGCAGTATTTT. Amino acids: CASSSASPDTQYF.

The chain joins TRBV7-2 to TRBJ2-7, with 7 nucleotides matching TRBD2. The germline CDR1 and CDR2 sequences are SGHTA and FQGNSA. V trimming: 1 base; J trimming: 3 bases; junction bases outside the gene matches: 9. This CDR3 contains 16 residues. CDR3 nucleotide sequence: TGTGCCAGCAGCTTAGTGGCCAGCGGGAAAATCTACGAGCAGTACTTC. Amino acid sequence: CASSLVASGKIYEQYF.

The chain uses TRBV10-3 and TRBJ2-1; TRBD2 aligns across 13 bases. V shed 4 bases, J shed 10 bases, and the junction held 7 bases outside the gene matches. The CDR3 sequence is 15 residues long. Germline V lookup: CDR1 ENHRY, CDR2 SYGVKD. CDR3 coding DNA: TGTGCCATCAGTGGAGGACTAGCGGGAGTGGGAGAGCAGTTCTTC. It yields the protein CAISGGLAGVGEQFF.

The CDR3 region is CASRPGGRANVLTF. CDR3 bases: TGTGCCAGCAGGCCAGGGGGACGGGCCAACGTCCTGACTTTC. The chain uses TRBV28 and TRBJ2-6, with 7 bases matching TRBD1. The CDR3 length is 14 residues. Trimming at V came to 6 bases and at J to 5 bases, leaving 4 bases not matched to a gene. CDR1 and CDR2 from the germline V gene are MDHEN and SYDVKM.

The chain is built from TRBV7-9 and TRBJ2-5; the D is unclear. The CDR3 covers 12 residues. V lost 5 bases and J lost 5, with 9 bases in between. Germline values: CDR1 SEHNR, CDR2 FQNEAQ (reference sequence). For the CDR3, the DNA is TGTGCCAGCAGCGTGGGCCCCGAGACCCAGTACTTC. This gives the protein CASSVGPETQYF.